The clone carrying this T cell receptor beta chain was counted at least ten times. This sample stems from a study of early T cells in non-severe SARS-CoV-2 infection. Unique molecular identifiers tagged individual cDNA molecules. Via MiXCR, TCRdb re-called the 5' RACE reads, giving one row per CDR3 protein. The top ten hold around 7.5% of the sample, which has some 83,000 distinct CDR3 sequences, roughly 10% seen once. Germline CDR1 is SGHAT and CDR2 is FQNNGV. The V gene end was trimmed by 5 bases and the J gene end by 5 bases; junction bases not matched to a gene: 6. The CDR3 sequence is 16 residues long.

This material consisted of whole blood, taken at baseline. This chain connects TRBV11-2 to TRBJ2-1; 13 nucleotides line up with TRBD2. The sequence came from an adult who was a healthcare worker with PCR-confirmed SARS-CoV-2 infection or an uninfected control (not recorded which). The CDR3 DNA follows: TGTGCCAGCAGCCCACCAGGACTAGCGGGAGACAATGAGCAGTTCTTC. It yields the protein CASSPPGLAGDNEQFF.